This TCR beta chain was profiled in a study of blood T cell repertoires in COVID-19 (dated by TCRdb to about 2020). The study in broad terms: Collaborator samples came from the United States, Italy and Spain and covered acute and convalescent phases of COVID-19. Where available, HLA class I and class II types were obtained from metadata supplied by the sample provider rather than from assay-based typing. The repertoires were released in a freely available public database intended as a resource for research on the immune response to SARS-CoV-2. The samples were drawn from the first 160 participants of the ongoing ImmuneRACE study and from over 950 subjects provided by 6 global collaborators. Deeply sampled blood TCRbeta repertoires from subjects exposed to, actively infected with, or recovered from COVID-19 were included in the dataset. The prospective study material was composed of cDNA or gDNA derived from T cells, B-cell-depleted T cells, or PBMCs. Nearly every sample came with metadata listing a de-identified subject ID, COVID-19 status, age in years and sex. The investigation overall reported the following: The quantity of clinical and demographic metadata differed by source and by participant and was supplied without curation.

The immunoSEQ Assay, a bias-controlled multiplex PCR, was used to amplify TCRbeta CDR3 regions from genomic DNA. Concerning the study's data processing: Nucleated cell counts per sample were estimated from amplification of reference gene primers within the assay. Sequence reads were collapsed and filtered to measure the absolute abundance of every unique TCRbeta CDR3 rearrangement. For each sample, productive Simpson clonality was calculated by taking the square root of Simpson's diversity index across productive rearrangements. Drawn from immuneACCESS, this table holds only the in-frame rearrangements with V and J called that TCRdb kept. Clones are partly lost; checked studies trace under half to an unresolved V gene and leave the rest unexplained. D and trimming were read from the DNA, whereas the V and J calls and clone size are those reported in that table. This sample is represented by 230,000 or so clones; 70% to 85% of them were singletons. The ten largest clonotypes hold 2% to 2.5% of the sample.

Notes on this clone: Its antigen is currently not known. Nothing much larger sits one base from this clone, and base qualities are not available. Other DNA sequences within the sample encode an identical CDR3.

V is clipped by 2 bases and J by 1 base, and the sequence between their germline boundaries is 7 bases long. The germline V gene (reference sequence) gives CDR1 as MNHEY and CDR2 as SMNVEV. Spanning cysteine to phenylalanine, the CDR3 consists of 14 amino acids. The sequence is cut down to CDR3 DNA, 42 bases in frame from base 1. A second Seattle source provided samples from volunteer blood donors who had recovered from COVID-19. The collaborating institutions used their own protocols to collect whole blood in K2EDTA tubes. Collaborator samples were shipped for TCRbeta analysis as frozen whole blood, isolated PBMCs, or DNA extracted from either sample type.

Here the chain combines TRBV27 and TRBJ2-3, with the D gene too uncertain to name. The TCR was taken from a man aged 35 to 55 who had recovered from COVID-19. Sample: peripheral blood. The CDR3 is CASSLGQGTDTQYF. The DNA sequence reads TGTGCCAGCAGTTTAGGGCAGGGCACAGATACGCAGTATTTT.